The 3 T cell receptor beta chains reported below all come from one sample, sequenced in a study of T cell clones after liver transplantation. Repertoires were generated with immunoSEQ multiplex PCR, while TCRdb's copy carries only in-frame clones and drops some. The profile covers over 100,000 clones, with roughly four fifths appearing a single time and 0.85% to 1% taken by the ten largest. The sample here was CD4+ T cells from blood, taken before liver transplant. These receptors were taken from a human donor who received a liver transplant.

This clone was counted between two and nine times. The chain uses TRBV29-1 and TRBJ1-3; D gene ambiguous. V lost 6 bases and J lost 2, with 11 bases in between. The CDR3 totals 13 residues. The germline V gene encodes CDR1 SQVTM and CDR2 ANQGSEA. The CDR3 sequence: CSVADVPGNTIYF. The CDR3 DNA sequence: TGCAGCGTGGCGGATGTTCCTGGAAACACCATATATTTT.

The chain joins TRBV19 to TRBJ1-3; weak D call: TRBD1 (6 bases). Germline V gene sequence: CDR1 LNHDA, CDR2 SQIVND (reference sequence). Between the trimmed V and J ends, which lost 8 bases and 1 base, there was a span of 18 bases. This CDR3 is built from 16 residues. The CDR3 region has the DNA TGTGCCAGTTCCTTCTCCAGGGGTGAATCTGGAAACACCATATATTTT. It encodes CASSFSRGESGNTIYF.

V is TRBV2 and J is TRBJ2-2; D perhaps matches TRBD1 (6 bases). Germline CDR1 is SNHLY and CDR2 is FYNNEI. Trimming removed 6 bases at V and 5 bases at J, with 10 bases between. CDR3 size: 13 residues. CDR3 region: CASRTTGTGELFF. The CDR3 coding sequence is TGTGCCAGCAGGACCACAGGGACCGGGGAGCTGTTTTTT.